What follows are 29 T cell receptor beta chains derived from one specimen sequenced in a study of blood T cell repertoires in COVID-19 (dated by TCRdb to about 2020). Library preparation used the immunoSEQ multiplex PCR assay. TCRdb limited this immuneACCESS table to in-frame rearrangements with V and J called. A share of clones is missing; checked studies link under half to unresolved V genes, and the rest is unexplained. The sample includes approximately 400,000 clones, with roughly nine tenths observed a single time. In total, the top ten clones hold about 0.9% of the sample. Sequencing used PBMCs or T cells enriched from blood (not recorded which). The receptor set was obtained from a woman between 40 and 55 years old who had been exposed to COVID-19.

This clone was recorded a few times. The chain is built from TRBV5-4 and TRBJ1-3, with TRBD1 identical over 7 bases. Germline CDR1 reads SGHNT; CDR2 reads YYREEE (reference sequence). The J segment lost 0 bases and the V segment lost 4 bases, leaving 4 bases of the junction unmatched. The CDR3 loop spans 15 amino acids. This CDR3 reads CASSRGDSSGNTIYF. CDR3 DNA sequence: TGTGCCAGCAGCAGAGGGGACAGCTCTGGAAACACCATATATTTT.

V is TRBV25-1 and J is TRBJ2-2; 12 nucleotides align to TRBD2. Trimming cost V 2 bases and J 6 bases; bases outside gene matches: 7. This CDR3 region has 17 residues. The germline V gene has CDR1 MGHDK and CDR2 SYGVNS. CDR3 amino acids: CASSEPGLAGMAGELFF. The CDR3 DNA reads as TGTGCCAGCAGTGAACCCGGACTAGCGGGAATGGCCGGGGAGCTGTTTTTT.

The gene calls are TRBV24-1 and TRBJ2-1; 9 bases are shared with TRBD2. Trimming removed 4 bases from V and 10 bases from J; junction bases left unmatched: 13. CDR3 length: 16 residues. CDR1 and CDR2 (germline): KGHDR, SFDVKD. The CDR3 reads CATSDNSGSPKEEQFF. The CDR3 DNA reads TGTGCCACCAGTGACAATAGCGGGAGTCCCAAGGAGGAGCAGTTCTTC.

This sequence joins TRBV19 and TRBJ2-2, with 13 bases that match TRBD2. Germline lookup yields CDR1 LNHDA and CDR2 SQIVND (reference sequence). CDR3 size: 18 residues. The ends lost 7 bases at V and 3 bases at J; junction bases unmatched: 11. Here the CDR3 reads CASTKRTSGSSDTGELFF. As DNA, the CDR3 is TGTGCCAGTACCAAAAGGACTAGCGGGAGTAGTGACACCGGGGAGCTGTTTTTT.

The count of this clone is one. V gene TRBV10-2 combines with J gene TRBJ2-2, with 8 bases lining up with TRBD1. Germline CDR1 reads WSHSY; CDR2 reads SAAADI. Germline trimming cut 7 bases from V and 6 bases from J; bases unmatched to any gene: 19. The CDR3 length is 18 residues. The CDR3 loop reads CASIEGPGGSGSAGELFF. As DNA, the CDR3 is TGCGCCAGCATCGAGGGTCCAGGGGGCAGTGGTTCCGCCGGGGAGCTGTTTTTT.

This clone showed up just once. The chain uses TRBV15 and TRBJ2-1; TRBD2 agrees at 11 bases. Trimming removed 1 base from V and 6 bases from J; junction bases left unmatched: 2. This CDR3 spans 15 amino acids. Per the germline V gene, CDR1 is LNHNV and CDR2 is YYDKDF (reference sequence). In nucleotides, the CDR3 is TGTGCCACCAGCAGAGGGCTAGCGGGGGGCAATGAGCAGTTCTTC. Its translation is CATSRGLAGGNEQFF. Variable domain in full (rest from reference TRBV15 and TRBJ2-1): DAMVIQNPRYQVTQFGKPVTLSCSQTLNHNVMYWYQQKSSQAPKLLFHYYDKDFNNEADTPDNFQSRRPNTSFCFLDIRSPGLGDTAMYLCATSRGLAGGNEQFFGPGTRLTVL.

This chain connects TRBV7-3 to TRBJ2-3; 14 bases are a match to TRBD2. Trimming at V came to 0 bases and at J to 0 bases, leaving 5 bases not matched to a gene. The CDR3 extends over 19 amino acids. In germline, CDR1 is SGHTA, CDR2 FQGTGA. Here the CDR3 DNA reads TGTGCCAGCAGCTTAACCCGGACTAGCGGGGGGCCTAGCACAGATACGCAGTATTTT. Encoded protein: CASSLTRTSGGPSTDTQYF.

V and J are TRBV11-3 and TRBJ2-5, with 8 nucleotides matching TRBD2. V was clipped by 4 bases and J by 0 bases; unmatched bases: 1. CDR3 size: 14 residues. The germline CDR1 and CDR2 sequences are SGHNT and YENEEA. The CDR3 DNA reads as TGTGCCAGCAGCTCCGGGGGGGACCAAGAGACCCAGTACTTC. Encoded protein: CASSSGGDQETQYF.

This sequence joins TRBV23-1 and TRBJ2-5, with 9 bases matching TRBD2. TRBV23-1 is identified as an open reading frame with a role that is uncertain. Germline trimming cut 6 bases from V and 1 base from J; bases unmatched to any gene: 9. CDR3 length: 16 residues. The CDR3 region is CASRSISGSSQETQYF. CDR3 DNA: TGCGCCAGCAGATCGATTAGCGGGAGTAGCCAAGAGACCCAGTACTTC.

The CDR3 nucleotides are TGTGCCAGCAGTCCGTCAGGACAGGGGGCATATGGCTACACCTTC. This translates into CASSPSGQGAYGYTF. V and J are TRBV6-2 or TRBV6-3 and TRBJ1-2, with 11 bases that match TRBD1. V lost 5 bases, J lost 5 bases, and 7 bases stayed unmatched. CDR1 and CDR2 (germline): MNHEY, SVGEGT. The CDR3 runs 15 residues.

The chain links TRBV4-2 to TRBJ1-1; the match to TRBD1 covers 12 bases. The V segment lost 4 bases and the J segment 3 bases; nucleotides outside the gene matches: 6. CDR3 size: 16 residues. The germline V gene encodes CDR1 LGHNA and CDR2 YNFKEQ. CDR3 region: CASSPGTGGLDTEAFF. The CDR3, as DNA: TGTGCCAGCAGCCCTGGGACAGGGGGCTTAGACACTGAAGCTTTCTTT.

This chain joins TRBV9 and TRBJ1-3; D unresolved. Trimming shortened V by 4 bases and J by 4 bases, and 6 bases separated the two germline ends. Germline V CDR1 and CDR2: SGDLS, YYNGEE. The CDR3 has 12 residues. Here the CDR3 DNA reads TGTGCCAGCAGCCTCACAGGAAACACCATATATTTT. Translation gives CASSLTGNTIYF.

V gene TRBV2 combines with J gene TRBJ1-2; D is possibly TRBD1 (5 bases). The CDR3 covers 12 residues. V lost 4 bases to trimming and J lost 3 bases, with 6 bases between them. Germline assignment: CDR1 SNHLY and CDR2 FYNNEI. This CDR3 is CASSGRDYGYTF. The CDR3 DNA is TGTGCCAGCAGTGGCAGGGACTATGGCTACACCTTC. The variable domain in full, completed from reference TRBV2 and TRBJ1-2, reads EPEVTQTPSHQVTQMGQEVILRCVPISNHLYFYWYRQILGQKVEFLVSFYNNEISEKSEIFDDQFSVERPDGSNFTLKIRSTKLEDSAMYFCASSGRDYGYTFGSGTRLTVV.

The V call is TRBV7-8, the J call TRBJ1-3; D unresolved. Looked up from germline, CDR1 is SGHVS and CDR2 is FQNEAQ. This CDR3 has 16 residues. With 5 bases removed from V and 3 bases from J, the gap between germline ends came to 17 bases. CDR3: CASSPRGIRSGNTIYF. CDR3 nucleotide sequence: TGTGCCAGCAGCCCCCGAGGGATCAGAAGTGGAAACACCATATATTTT.

The chain recombines TRBV28 with TRBJ1-3; D is ambiguous. Germline loops: CDR1 MDHEN, CDR2 SYDVKM. The CDR3 is 16 amino acids. V was clipped by 3 bases and J by 0 bases, with 12 bases between them. The CDR3 region is CASSLVQPFSGNTIYF. The CDR3 coding sequence is TGTGCCAGCAGTTTGGTACAGCCCTTCTCTGGAAACACCATATATTTT.

The V gene is TRBV28, the J gene TRBJ1-4; no definite D call. Between the trimmed V and J ends, which lost 3 bases and 7 bases, there was a span of 6 bases. The CDR3 is 12 amino acids. Germline V lookup: CDR1 MDHEN, CDR2 SYDVKM. CDR3 DNA: TGTGCCAGCAGTTTGGAGGGTGAAAAACTGTTTTTT. Its protein is CASSLEGEKLFF.

The V and J genes are TRBV29-1 and TRBJ1-2; no firm D call. Germline V gene lookup returns CDR1 SQVTM and CDR2 ANQGSEA. This CDR3 spans 10 amino acids. The CDR3 reads CIVRGDGYTF. CDR3 DNA sequence: TGCATAGTTCGGGGAGATGGCTACACCTTC.

The chain couples TRBV5-5 to TRBJ2-3, with D maybe TRBD2 (6 bases). This CDR3 spans 14 amino acids. The germline V and J ends were trimmed by 2 bases and 3 bases, with 10 bases remaining between them. Per the germline V gene, CDR1 is SGHKS and CDR2 is YYEKEE (reference sequence). The CDR3 region has the DNA TGTGCCAGCAGCTTCGTGCGGGAAACAGATACGCAGTATTTT. This translates into CASSFVRETDTQYF. The whole variable domain, remainder taken from reference TRBV5-5 and TRBJ2-3, is DAGVTQSPTHLIKTRGQQVTLRCSPISGHKSVSWYQQVLGQGPQFIFQYYEKEERGRGNFPDRFSARQFPNYSSELNVNALLLGDSALYLCASSFVRETDTQYFGPGTRLTVL.

Comments on this clone: An end of the junction differs from the germline gene, which may be a read error. The chain links TRBV24-1 to TRBJ2-1, with a tentative D call TRBD1 (5 bases). Per the germline V gene, CDR1 is KGHDR and CDR2 is SFDVKD. This CDR3 is 12 amino acids long. In nucleotides, the CDR3 is TGTGCCACTAGTGTCCCAAAGGGGCCTCAGTTCTTC. Residues: CATSVPKGPQFF.

This clone was recorded once. J is TRBJ1-4 and V is TRBV7-6, with D possibly TRBD1 on 5 matching bases. CDR3 length: 14 amino acids. Trimming took off 5 bases at V and 0 bases at J, with 7 bases between the two ends. Looked up from germline, CDR1 is SGHVS and CDR2 is FNYEAQ. CDR3: CASSAGPTNEKLFF. CDR3 DNA sequence: TGTGCCAGCAGCGCAGGGCCAACTAATGAAAAACTGTTTTTT.

The V and J genes are TRBV6-5 and TRBJ1-2; TRBD1 aligns across 8 bases. Trimming at V came to 6 bases and at J to 4 bases, leaving 7 bases not matched to a gene. Germline V gene data show CDR1 as MNHEY and CDR2 as SVGAGI. The CDR3 runs to 14 residues. CDR3 amino acids: CASRRTGKLYGYTF. CDR3 nucleotide sequence: TGTGCCAGCAGGAGGACAGGGAAGCTCTATGGCTACACCTTC.

V is TRBV19 and J is TRBJ2-5, with 8 bases lining up with TRBD2. Germline CDR1 LNHDA, CDR2 SQIVND (reference sequence). The CDR3 runs to 17 residues. Germline trimming cut 3 bases from V and 4 bases from J; bases unmatched to any gene: 13. The CDR3 region has the DNA TGTGCCAGTAGTATCTTTGCGGGAGGCGAATTAGGAGAGACCCAGTACTTC. This gives the protein CASSIFAGGELGETQYF.

The rearrangement joins TRBV19 to TRBJ1-2, with D unresolved. Germline assignment: CDR1 LNHDA and CDR2 SQIVND (reference sequence). This CDR3 spans 13 amino acids. The V gene lost 3 bases and the J gene lost 10 bases, with 15 bases spanning the gap. CDR3 amino acids: CASSIPPGFDYTF. DNA of the CDR3: TGTGCCAGTAGTATTCCTCCCGGTTTTGACTACACCTTC.

V gene TRBV2 combines with J gene TRBJ1-4; D is possibly TRBD1 (6 bases). V lost 8 bases and J 8 bases, leaving 18 bases between the germline ends. The CDR3 length is 14 residues. Germline loops: CDR1 SNHLY, CDR2 FYNNEI. The CDR3 is CASSSPVTGEKLFF. DNA of the CDR3: TGTGCCAGCTCCTCACCGGTCACAGGGGAAAAACTGTTTTTT.

The V call is TRBV6-5, the J call TRBJ1-5; TRBD1 agrees at 7 bases. The CDR3 loop spans 15 amino acids. With V trimmed by 6 bases and J by 6 bases, 11 bases remained unmatched. Looked up from germline, CDR1 is MNHEY and CDR2 is SVGAGI. CDR3 DNA sequence: TGTGCCAGCAGCCAACAGGGGATAGGGGGTCAGCCCCAGCATTTT. Translated, it gives CASSQQGIGGQPQHF.

The chain has TRBV2 and TRBJ2-3, with D maybe TRBD1 (5 bases). The CDR3 has 15 residues. V dropped 8 bases and J dropped 4 bases, with 19 bases sitting between them. Germline V gene data show CDR1 as SNHLY and CDR2 as FYNNEI. CDR3 sequence reads: CASVAREPYPDTQYF. CDR3 nucleotides: TGTGCCAGCGTGGCCAGGGAACCGTATCCAGATACGCAGTATTTT.

This clone came up once. This chain joins TRBV11-3 and TRBJ2-1, with D possibly TRBD2 on 5 matching bases. Trimming pared 2 bases from V and 14 bases from J, leaving 13 bases between. The CDR3 spans 12 residues. The germline V gene has CDR1 SGHNT and CDR2 YENEEA. Here the CDR3 reads CASSLLGEEKFF. As DNA, the CDR3 is TGTGCCAGCAGCTTACTCGGGGAAGAGAAGTTCTTC.

This clone was recorded only once. The chain uses TRBV2 and TRBJ1-1; D not resolved. CDR3 size: 12 residues. Per the germline V gene, CDR1 is SNHLY and CDR2 is FYNNEI. Trimming left V 3 bases short and J 5 bases short, with 7 bases between. CDR3 DNA sequence: TGTGCCAGCAGTGATAGCGAGACTGAAGCTTTCTTT. It translates to CASSDSETEAFF.

The rearrangement links TRBV19 to TRBJ1-5; 8 positions match TRBD1. After removal of 6 bases from V and 5 bases from J, the junction contained 9 bases not matched to a gene. The CDR3 is 15 amino acids. The germline gives CDR1 LNHDA, CDR2 SQIVND (reference sequence). This CDR3 is CASRQGAANYQPQHF. The CDR3, as DNA: TGTGCCAGTAGGCAGGGGGCAGCTAATTATCAGCCCCAGCATTTT.